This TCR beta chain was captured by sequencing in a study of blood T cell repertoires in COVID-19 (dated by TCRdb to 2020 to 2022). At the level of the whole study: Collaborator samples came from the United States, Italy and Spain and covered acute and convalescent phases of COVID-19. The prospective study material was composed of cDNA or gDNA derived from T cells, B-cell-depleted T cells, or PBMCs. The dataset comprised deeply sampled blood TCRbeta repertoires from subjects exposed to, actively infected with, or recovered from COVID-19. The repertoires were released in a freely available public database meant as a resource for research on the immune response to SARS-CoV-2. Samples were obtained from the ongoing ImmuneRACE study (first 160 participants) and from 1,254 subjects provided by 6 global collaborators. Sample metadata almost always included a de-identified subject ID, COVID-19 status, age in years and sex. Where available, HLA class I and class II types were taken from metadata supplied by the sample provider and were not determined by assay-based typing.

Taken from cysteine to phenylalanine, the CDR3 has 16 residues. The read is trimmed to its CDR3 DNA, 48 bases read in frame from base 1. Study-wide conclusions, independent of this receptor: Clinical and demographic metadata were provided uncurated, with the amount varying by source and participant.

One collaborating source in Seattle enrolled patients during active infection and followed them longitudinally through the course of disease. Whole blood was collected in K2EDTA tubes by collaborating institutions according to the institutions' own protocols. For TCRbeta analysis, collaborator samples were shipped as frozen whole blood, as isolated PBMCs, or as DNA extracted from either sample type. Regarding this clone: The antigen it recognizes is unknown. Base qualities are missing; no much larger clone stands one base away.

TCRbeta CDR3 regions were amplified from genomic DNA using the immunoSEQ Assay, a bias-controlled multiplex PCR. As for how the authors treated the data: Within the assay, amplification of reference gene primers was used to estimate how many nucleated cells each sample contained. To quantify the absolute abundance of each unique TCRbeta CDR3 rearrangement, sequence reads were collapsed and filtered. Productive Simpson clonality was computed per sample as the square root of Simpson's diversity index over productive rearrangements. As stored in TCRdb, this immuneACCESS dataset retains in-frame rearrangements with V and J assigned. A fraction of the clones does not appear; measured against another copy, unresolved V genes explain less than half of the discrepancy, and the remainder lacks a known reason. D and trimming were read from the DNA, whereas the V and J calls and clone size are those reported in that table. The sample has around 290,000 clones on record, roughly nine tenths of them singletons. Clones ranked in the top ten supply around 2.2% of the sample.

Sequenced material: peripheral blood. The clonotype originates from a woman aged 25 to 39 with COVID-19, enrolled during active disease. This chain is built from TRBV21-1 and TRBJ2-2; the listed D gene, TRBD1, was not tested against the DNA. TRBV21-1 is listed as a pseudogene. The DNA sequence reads TGTGCCAGCAGCAAACCAGGCACTCCGAACACCGGGGAGCTGTTTTTT. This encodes CASSKPGTPNTGELFF.